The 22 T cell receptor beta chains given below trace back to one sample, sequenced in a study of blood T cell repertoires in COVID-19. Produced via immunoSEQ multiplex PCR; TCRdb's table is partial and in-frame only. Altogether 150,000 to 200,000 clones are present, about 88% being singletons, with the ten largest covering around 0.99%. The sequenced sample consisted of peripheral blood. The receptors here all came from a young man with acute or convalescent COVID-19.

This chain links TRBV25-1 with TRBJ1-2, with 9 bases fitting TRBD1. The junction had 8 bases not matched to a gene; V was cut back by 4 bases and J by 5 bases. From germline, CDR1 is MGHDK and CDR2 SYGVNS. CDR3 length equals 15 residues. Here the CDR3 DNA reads TGTGCCAGCAGTGGACAGGGGGACGTCCGATATGGCTACACCTTC. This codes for CASSGQGDVRYGYTF.

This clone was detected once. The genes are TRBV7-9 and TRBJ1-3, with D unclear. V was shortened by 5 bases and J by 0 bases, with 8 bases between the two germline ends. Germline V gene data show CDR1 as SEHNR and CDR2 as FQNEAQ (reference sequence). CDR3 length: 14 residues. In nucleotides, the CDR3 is TGTGCCAGCAGCCCTCGGGACTCTGGAAACACCATATATTTT. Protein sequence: CASSPRDSGNTIYF.

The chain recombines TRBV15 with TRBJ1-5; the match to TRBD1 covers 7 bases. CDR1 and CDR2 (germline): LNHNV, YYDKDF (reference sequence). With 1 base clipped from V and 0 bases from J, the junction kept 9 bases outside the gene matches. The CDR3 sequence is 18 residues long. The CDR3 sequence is CATSRVRQGSDSNQPQHF. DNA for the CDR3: TGTGCCACCAGCAGAGTTCGACAGGGTTCCGATAGCAATCAGCCCCAGCATTTT.

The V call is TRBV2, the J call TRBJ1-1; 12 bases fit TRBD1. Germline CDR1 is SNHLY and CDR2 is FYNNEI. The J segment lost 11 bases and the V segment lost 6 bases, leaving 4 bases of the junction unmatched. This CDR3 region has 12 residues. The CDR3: CASSGTGGDAFF. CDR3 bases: TGTGCCAGCAGCGGGACAGGGGGCGACGCTTTCTTT.

The CDR3 nucleotides read TGTGCCAGCAGCGAAACAGGCGCCGGGGAGCTGTTTTTT. Translating gives CASSETGAGELFF. The chain recombines TRBV7-3 with TRBJ2-2, with TRBD1 as a possible D gene (5 bases). Germline loops: CDR1 SGHTA, CDR2 FQGTGA. The V gene lost 5 bases and the J gene lost 6 bases, with 10 bases spanning the gap. The CDR3 is 13 residues long.

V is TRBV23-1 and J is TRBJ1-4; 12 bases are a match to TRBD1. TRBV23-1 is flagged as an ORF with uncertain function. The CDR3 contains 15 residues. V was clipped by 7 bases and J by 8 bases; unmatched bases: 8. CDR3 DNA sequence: TGCGCCAGCATTAGGGACAGGGGGCTGGGGGAAAAACTGTTTTTT. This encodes CASIRDRGLGEKLFF.

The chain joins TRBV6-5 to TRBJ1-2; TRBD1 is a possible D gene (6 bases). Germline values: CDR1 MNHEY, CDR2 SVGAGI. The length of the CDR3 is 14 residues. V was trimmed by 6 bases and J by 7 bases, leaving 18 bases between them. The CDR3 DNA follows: TGTGCCAGCAGGCTTGGAGGAACAGGGAGTGGCTACACCTTC. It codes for CASRLGGTGSGYTF.

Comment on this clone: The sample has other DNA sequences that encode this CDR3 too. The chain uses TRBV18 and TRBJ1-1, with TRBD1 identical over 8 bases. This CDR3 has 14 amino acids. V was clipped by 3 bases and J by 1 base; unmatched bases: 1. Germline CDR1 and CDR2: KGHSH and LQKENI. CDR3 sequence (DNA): TGTGCCAGCTCACCCGGACAGGGGAACACTGAAGCTTTCTTT. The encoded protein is CASSPGQGNTEAFF.

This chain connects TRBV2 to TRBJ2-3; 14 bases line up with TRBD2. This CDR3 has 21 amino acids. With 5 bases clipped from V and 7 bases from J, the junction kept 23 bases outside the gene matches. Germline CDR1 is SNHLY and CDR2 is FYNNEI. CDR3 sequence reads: CASSPALLTSGGGPLANTQYF. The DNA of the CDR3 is TGTGCCAGCAGTCCCGCCCTATTGACTAGCGGGGGGGGCCCCCTGGCGAATACGCAGTATTTT.

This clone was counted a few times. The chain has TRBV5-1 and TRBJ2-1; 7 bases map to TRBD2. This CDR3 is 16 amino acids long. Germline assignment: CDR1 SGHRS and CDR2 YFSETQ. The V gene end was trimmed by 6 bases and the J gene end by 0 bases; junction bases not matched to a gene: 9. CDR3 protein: CASTQLASLSYNEQFF. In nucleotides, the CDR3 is TGCGCCAGCACCCAACTAGCGAGTCTCTCCTACAATGAGCAGTTCTTC.

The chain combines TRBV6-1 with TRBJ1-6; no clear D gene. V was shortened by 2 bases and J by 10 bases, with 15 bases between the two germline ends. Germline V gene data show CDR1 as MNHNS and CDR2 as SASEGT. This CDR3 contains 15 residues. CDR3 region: CASSEWVIEGSPLHF. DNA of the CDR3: TGTGCCAGCAGTGAATGGGTCATCGAGGGATCACCCCTCCACTTT.

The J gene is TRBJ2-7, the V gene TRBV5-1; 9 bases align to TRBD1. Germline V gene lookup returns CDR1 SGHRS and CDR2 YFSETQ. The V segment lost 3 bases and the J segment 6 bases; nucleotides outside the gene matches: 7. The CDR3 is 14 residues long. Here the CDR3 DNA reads TGCGCCAGCAGCTCGGACAGGGGCAAGCTCGAGCAGTACTTC. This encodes CASSSDRGKLEQYF.

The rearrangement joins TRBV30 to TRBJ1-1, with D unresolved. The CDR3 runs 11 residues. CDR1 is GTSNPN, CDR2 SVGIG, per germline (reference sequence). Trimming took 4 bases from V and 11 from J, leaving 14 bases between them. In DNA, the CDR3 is TGTGCCTGGAACCGGGATTTGTTTGCTTTCTTT. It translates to CAWNRDLFAFF.

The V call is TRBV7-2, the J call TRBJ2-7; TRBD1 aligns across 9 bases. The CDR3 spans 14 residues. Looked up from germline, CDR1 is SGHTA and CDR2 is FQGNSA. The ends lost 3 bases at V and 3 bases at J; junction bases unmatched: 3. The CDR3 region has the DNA TGTGCCAGCAGCTTTACAGGGGGCAGCTACGAGCAGTACTTC. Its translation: CASSFTGGSYEQYF.

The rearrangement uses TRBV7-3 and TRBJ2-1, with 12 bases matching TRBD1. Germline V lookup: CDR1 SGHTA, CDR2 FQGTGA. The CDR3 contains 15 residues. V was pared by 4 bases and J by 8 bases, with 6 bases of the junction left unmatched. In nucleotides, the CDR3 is TGTGCCAGCAGCTCGCGGGACAGGGGGCATGATGAGCAGTTCTTC. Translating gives CASSSRDRGHDEQFF.

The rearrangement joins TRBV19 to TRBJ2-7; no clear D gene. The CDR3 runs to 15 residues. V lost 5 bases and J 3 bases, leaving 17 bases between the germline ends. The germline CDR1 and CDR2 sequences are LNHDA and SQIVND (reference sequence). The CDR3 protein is CASSPTVSMGYEQYF. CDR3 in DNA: TGTGCCAGTAGTCCTACAGTTAGTATGGGCTACGAGCAGTACTTC.

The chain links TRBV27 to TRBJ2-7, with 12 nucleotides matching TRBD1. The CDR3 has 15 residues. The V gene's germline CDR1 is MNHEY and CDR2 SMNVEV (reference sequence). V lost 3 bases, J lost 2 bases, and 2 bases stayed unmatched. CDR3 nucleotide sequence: TGTGCCAGCAGTTTGGGACAGGGGGCAACCTACGAGCAGTACTTC. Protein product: CASSLGQGATYEQYF.

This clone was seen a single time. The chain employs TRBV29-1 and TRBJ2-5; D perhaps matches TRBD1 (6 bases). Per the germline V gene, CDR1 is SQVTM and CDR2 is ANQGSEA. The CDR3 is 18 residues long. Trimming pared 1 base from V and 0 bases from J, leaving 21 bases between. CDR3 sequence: CSVEGFSSGAGYQETQYF. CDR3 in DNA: TGCAGCGTTGAAGGGTTTTCATCAGGGGCAGGGTACCAAGAGACCCAGTACTTC. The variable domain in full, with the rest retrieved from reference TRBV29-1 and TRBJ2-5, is SAVISQKPSRDICQRGTSLTIQCQVDSQVTMMFWYRQQPGQSLTLIATANQGSEATYESGFVIDKFPISRPNLTFSTLTVSNMSPEDSSIYLCSVEGFSSGAGYQETQYFGPGTRLLVL.

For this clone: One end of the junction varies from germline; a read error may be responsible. The CDR3 here is CASSITGTGPHMNTEAFF. CDR3 coding DNA: TGTGCCAGCAGCATAACCGGGACAGGGCCACATATGAACACTGAAGCTTTCTTT. V usage is TRBV7-3 and J usage is TRBJ1-1; 9 bases fit TRBD1. The CDR3 has 18 residues. CDR1 and CDR2 from the germline V gene are SGHTA and FQGTGA.

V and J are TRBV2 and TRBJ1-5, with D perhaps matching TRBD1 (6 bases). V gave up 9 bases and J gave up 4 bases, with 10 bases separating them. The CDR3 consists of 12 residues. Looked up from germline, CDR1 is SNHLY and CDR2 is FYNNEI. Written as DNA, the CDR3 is TGTGCCAGTGGACAGAATAATCAGCCCCAGCATTTT. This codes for CASGQNNQPQHF.

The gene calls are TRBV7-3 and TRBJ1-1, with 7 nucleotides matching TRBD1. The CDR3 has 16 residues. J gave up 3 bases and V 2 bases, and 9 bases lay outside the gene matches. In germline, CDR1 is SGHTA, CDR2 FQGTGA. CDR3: CASSLRVSRGDTEAFF. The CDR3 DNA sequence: TGTGCCAGCAGCTTACGAGTGTCCAGGGGGGACACTGAAGCTTTCTTT.

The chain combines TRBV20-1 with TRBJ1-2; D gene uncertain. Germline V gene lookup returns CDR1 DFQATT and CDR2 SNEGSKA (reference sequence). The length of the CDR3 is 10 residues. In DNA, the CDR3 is TGCAGAGACCATAAGGAGGTGTACACCTTC. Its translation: CRDHKEVYTF.